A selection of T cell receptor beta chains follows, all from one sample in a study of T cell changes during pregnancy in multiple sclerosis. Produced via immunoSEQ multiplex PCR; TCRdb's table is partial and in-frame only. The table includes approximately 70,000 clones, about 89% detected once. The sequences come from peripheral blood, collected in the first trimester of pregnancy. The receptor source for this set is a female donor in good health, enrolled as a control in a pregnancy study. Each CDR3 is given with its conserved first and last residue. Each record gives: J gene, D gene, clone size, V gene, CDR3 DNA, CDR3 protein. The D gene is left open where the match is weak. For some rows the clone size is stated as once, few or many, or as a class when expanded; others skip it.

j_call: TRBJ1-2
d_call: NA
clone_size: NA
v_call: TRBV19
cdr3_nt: TGTGCCAGTAGTATAAGGGGGTCGGGTGGCTACACCTTC
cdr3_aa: CASSIRGSGGYTF

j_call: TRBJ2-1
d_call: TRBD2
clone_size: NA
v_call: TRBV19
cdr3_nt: TGTGCCAGTATGGGACTAGCGGGATACAATGAGCAGTTCTTC
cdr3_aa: CASMGLAGYNEQFF

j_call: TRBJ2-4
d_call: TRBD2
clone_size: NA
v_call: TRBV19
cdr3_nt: TGTGCCAGTAGTCAGGGACTAGCGGGGCCGTTTCAGTACTTC
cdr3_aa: CASSQGLAGPFQYF

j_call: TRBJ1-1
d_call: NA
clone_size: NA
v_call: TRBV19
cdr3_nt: TGTGCCAGTAGTATATGGGCGAACACTGAAGCTTTCTTT
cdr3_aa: CASSIWANTEAFF

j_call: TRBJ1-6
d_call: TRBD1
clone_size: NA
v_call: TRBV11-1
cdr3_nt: TGTGCCAGCAGCCCCTTCGACAGGGAAAATTCACCCCTCCACTTT
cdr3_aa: CASSPFDRENSPLHF

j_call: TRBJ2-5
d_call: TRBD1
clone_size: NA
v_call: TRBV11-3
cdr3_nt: TGTGCCCGCCGATACACAGGGGGCATTGGGGAAGAGACCCAGTACTTC
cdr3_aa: CARRYTGGIGEETQYF

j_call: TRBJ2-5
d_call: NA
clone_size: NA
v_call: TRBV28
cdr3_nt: TGTGCCAGCAGCGTCCCGTCCCAAGAGACCCAGTACTTC
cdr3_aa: CASSVPSQETQYF

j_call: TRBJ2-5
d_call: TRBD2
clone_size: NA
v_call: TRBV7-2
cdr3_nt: TGTGCCTGGGGCGGGGGGACACAAGAGACCCAGTACTTC
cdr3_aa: CAWGGGTQETQYF

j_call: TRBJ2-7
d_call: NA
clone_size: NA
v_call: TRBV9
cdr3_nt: TGTGCCAGCAGCGTAGGAGGGGGAGGGCCAGGTGAGCAGTACTTC
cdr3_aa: CASSVGGGGPGEQYF

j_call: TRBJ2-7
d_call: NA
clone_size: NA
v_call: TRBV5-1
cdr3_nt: TGCGCCAGCAGGCGGCAGGGAAGCTCCTACGAGCAGTACTTC
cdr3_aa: CASRRQGSSYEQYF

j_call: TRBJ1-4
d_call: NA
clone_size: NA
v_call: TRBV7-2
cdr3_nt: TGTGCCAGCAGCTTAGGAGGTGGGGAAAAACTGTTTTTT
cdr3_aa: CASSLGGGEKLFF

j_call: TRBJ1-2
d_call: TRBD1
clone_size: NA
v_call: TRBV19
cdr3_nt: TGTGCCAGTAGTAGGACAGGAGGCGGCTACACCTTC
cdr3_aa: CASSRTGGGYTF

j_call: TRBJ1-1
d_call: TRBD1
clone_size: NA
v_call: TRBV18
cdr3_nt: TGTGCCAGCTCACCACGACAGGGGGGAAGGAACACTGAAGCTTTCTTT
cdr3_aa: CASSPRQGGRNTEAFF

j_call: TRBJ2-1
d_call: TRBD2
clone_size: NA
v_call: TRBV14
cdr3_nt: TGTGCCAGCAGCCGAGACTCCGGGACTAGCGGGTACAATGAGCAGTTCTTC
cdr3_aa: CASSRDSGTSGYNEQFF

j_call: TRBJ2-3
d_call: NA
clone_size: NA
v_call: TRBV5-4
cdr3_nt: TGTGCCAGCAGCCCGGACAGGAGGGGAGGCACAGATACGCAGTATTTT
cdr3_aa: CASSPDRRGGTDTQYF

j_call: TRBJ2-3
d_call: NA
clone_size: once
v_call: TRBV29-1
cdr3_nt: TGCAGCGCCGTGGGGACACTGGATACGCAGTATTTT
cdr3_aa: CSAVGTLDTQYF

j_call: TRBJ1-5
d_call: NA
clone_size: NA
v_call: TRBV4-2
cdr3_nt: TGTGCCAGCAGCCAAGAAGAGGGCAATCAGCCCCAGCATTTT
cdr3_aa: CASSQEEGNQPQHF

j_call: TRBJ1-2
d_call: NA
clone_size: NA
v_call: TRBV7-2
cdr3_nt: TGTGCCAGCAGCCCAAACGAGTGGTCCGCTTACACCTTC
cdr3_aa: CASSPNEWSAYTF

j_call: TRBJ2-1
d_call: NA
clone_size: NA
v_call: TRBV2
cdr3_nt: TGTGCCAGCAGTGAAGGGGCGGGACAGATTTTCAATGAGCAGTTCTTC
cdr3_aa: CASSEGAGQIFNEQFF

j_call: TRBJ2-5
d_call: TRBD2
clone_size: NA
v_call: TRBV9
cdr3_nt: TGTGCCAGCAGCCAAGGACTAGCGGGAGTGAAAGAGACCCAGTACTTC
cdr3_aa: CASSQGLAGVKETQYF

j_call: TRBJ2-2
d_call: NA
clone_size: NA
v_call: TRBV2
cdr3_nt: TGTGCCAGCAGAGCTTCACCAAACACCGGGGAGCTGTTTTTT
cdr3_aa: CASRASPNTGELFF

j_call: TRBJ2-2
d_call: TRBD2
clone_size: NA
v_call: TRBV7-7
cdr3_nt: TGTGCTAGCAGCTTAGTTCTGAGCGGGGCGAACACCGGGGAGCTGTTTTTT
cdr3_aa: CASSLVLSGANTGELFF

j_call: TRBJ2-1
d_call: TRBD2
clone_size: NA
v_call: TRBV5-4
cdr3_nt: TGTGCCAGCAGCTTGGGGACTAGCGGGAGAAGGTACAATGAGCAGTTCTTC
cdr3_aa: CASSLGTSGRRYNEQFF

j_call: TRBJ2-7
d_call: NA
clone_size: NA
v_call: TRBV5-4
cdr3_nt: TGTGCCAGCAGCTTCGGGGGTTCGGAGCAGTACTTC
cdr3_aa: CASSFGGSEQYF

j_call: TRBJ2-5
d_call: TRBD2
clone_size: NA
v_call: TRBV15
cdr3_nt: TGTGCCACCAGCAGAGAGGCGCGGGAGCGTGAGACCCAGTACTTC
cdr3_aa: CATSREARERETQYF

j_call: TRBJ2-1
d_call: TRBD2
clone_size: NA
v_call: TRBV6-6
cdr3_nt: TGTGCCAGCAGCTGGGGGGGGGAGGGGTCCAATGAGCAGTTCTTC
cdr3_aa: CASSWGGEGSNEQFF

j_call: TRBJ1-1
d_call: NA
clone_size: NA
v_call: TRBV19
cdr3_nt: TGTGCCAGTAGTATTTATACAGAGACCACTGAAGCTTTCTTT
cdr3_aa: CASSIYTETTEAFF

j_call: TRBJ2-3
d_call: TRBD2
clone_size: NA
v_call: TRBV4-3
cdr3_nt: TGCGCCAGCAGCCAAGATCCCGCTAGCGGAAGCACAGATACGCAGTATTTT
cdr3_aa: CASSQDPASGSTDTQYF

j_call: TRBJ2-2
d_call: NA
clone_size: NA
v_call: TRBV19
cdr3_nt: TGTGCCAGTAGTTGGGCGAGCCGTGGGACCGGGGAGCTGTTTTTT
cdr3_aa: CASSWASRGTGELFF

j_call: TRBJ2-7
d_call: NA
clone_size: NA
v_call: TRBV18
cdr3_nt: TGTGCCAGCTCATCGAGACAGATCGACTACGAGCAGTACTTC
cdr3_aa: CASSSRQIDYEQYF

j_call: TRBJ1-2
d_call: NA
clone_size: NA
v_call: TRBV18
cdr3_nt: TGTGCCAGCTCACCGAGACTTACTAACTATGGCTACACCTTC
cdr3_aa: CASSPRLTNYGYTF

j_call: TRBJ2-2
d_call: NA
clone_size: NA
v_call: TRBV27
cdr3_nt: TGTGCCAGCAGTTCAACTCTCTCCGGGGAGCTGTTTTTT
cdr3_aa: CASSSTLSGELFF

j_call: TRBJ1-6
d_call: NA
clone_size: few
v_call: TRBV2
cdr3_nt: TGTGCCAGTCAGGGCTTGAGCTCACCCCTCCACTTT
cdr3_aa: CASQGLSSPLHF

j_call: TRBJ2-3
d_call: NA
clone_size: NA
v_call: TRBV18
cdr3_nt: TGTGCCAGCTCACCCCGGAGACAGGACACAGATACGCAGTATTTT
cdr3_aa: CASSPRRQDTDTQYF

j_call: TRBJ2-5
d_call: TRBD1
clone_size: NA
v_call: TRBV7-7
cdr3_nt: TGTGCTAGCAGCCCGGGGACAGGGGAAGGAAAGACCCAGTACTTC
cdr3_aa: CASSPGTGEGKTQYF

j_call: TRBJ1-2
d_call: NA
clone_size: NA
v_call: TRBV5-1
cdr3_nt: TGCGCCAGCAGCTCAAGGGCTGCATCGACAGCTGTCTTCTACACCTTC
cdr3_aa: CASSSRAASTAVFYTF

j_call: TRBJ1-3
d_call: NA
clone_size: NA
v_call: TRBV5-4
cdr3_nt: TGTGCCAGCAGCTTGGGCGACTCTGGAAACACCATATATTTT
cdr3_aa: CASSLGDSGNTIYF

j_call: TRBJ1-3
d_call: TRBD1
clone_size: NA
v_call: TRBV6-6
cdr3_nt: TGTGCCAGCAGATCCGACAGGGCTGGAAACACCATATATTTT
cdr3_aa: CASRSDRAGNTIYF

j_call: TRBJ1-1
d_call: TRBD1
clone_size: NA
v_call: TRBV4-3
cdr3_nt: TGCGCCAGCAGCCAAGGGAGGACAGGGAGCACTGAAGCTTTCTTT
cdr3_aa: CASSQGRTGSTEAFF

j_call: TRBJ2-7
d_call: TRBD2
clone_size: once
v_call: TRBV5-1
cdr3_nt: TGCGCCAGCAGCTTGGATAGCGGGGGTCGCTACGAGCAGTACTTC
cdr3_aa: CASSLDSGGRYEQYF

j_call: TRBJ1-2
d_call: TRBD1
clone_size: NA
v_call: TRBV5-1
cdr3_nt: TGCGCCAGCAGCTGGGACAGCCGAAACTATGGCTACACCTTC
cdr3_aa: CASSWDSRNYGYTF

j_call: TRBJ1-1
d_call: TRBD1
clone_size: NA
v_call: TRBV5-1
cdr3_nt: TGCGCCAGCAGCGACCTGGACAGGGCCACTGAAGCTTTCTTT
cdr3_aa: CASSDLDRATEAFF

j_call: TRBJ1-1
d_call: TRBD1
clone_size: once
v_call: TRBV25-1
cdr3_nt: TGTGCCAGCAGTGAATGGGGGACAGGGGGCGAAGCTTTCTTT
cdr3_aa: CASSEWGTGGEAFF

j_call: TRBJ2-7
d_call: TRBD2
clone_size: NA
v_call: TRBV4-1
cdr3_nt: TGCGCCAGCAGCCAAGATCCGAGGCGGGAGTTGAACGAGCAGTACTTC
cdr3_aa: CASSQDPRRELNEQYF

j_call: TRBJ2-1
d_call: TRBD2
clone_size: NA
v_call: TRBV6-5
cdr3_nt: TGTGCCAGCAGTTATGCAACAGCGGGAGGATCTAATGAGCAGTTCTTC
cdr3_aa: CASSYATAGGSNEQFF

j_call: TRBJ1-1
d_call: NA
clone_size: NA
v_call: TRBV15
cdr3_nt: TGTGCCACCAGCAGACCGCTGGACAGCTTGAACACTGAAGCTTTCTTT
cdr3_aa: CATSRPLDSLNTEAFF

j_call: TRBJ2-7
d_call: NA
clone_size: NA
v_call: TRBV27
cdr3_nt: TGTGCCAGCAGTTTATCGGGGAGGGGGGGGTCCTACGAGCAGTACTTC
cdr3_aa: CASSLSGRGGSYEQYF

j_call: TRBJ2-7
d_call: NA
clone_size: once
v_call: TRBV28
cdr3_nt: TGTGCCAGCAGTTTACAGCGTGATACAGGGTGTTGGCCCTATCATGACTCCTACGAGCAGTACTTC
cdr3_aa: CASSLQRDTGCWPYHDSYEQYF

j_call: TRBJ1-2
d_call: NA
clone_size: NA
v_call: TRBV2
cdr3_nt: TGTGCCAGCATTCGTCAAGGTAGAGGTGGCTACACCTTC
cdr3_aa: CASIRQGRGGYTF

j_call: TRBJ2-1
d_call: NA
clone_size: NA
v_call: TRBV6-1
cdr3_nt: TGTGCCAGCAGCCCCTCAATCATACCAGGGGACGAGCAGTTCTTC
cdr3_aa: CASSPSIIPGDEQFF

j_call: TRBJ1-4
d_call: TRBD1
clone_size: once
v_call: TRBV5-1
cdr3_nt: TGCGCCAGCAGCTTACAGGGGGATAATGAAAAACTGTTTTTT
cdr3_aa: CASSLQGDNEKLFF

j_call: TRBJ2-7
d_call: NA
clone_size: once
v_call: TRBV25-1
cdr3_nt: TGTGCCAGCAGTGACCCCAGGGGGGTCCTCTACGAGCAGTACTTC
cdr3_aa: CASSDPRGVLYEQYF

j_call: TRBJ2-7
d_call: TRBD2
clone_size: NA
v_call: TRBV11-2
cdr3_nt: TGTGCCAGCAGCCAACCCCCCGGGGCTAGCGGGCCCTACTACGAGCAGTACTTC
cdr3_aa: CASSQPPGASGPYYEQYF

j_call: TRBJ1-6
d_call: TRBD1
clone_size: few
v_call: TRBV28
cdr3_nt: TGTGCCAGCAGTTCCCTGGACAGGGACAATTCACCCCTCCACTTT
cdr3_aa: CASSSLDRDNSPLHF

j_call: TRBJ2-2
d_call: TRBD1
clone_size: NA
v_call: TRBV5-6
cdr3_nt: TGTGCCAGCAGCCCCTGGACAGGAAACACCGGGGAGCTGTTTTTT
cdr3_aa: CASSPWTGNTGELFF

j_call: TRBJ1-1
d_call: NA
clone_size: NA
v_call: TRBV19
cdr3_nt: TGTGCCAGTAGAACCGAATCCCTATACACTGAAGCTTTCTTT
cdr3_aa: CASRTESLYTEAFF

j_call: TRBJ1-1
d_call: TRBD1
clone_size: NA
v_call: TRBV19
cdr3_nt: TGTGCCAGTAGTGCGTCAGGGGGCACTGAAGCTTTCTTT
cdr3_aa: CASSASGGTEAFF

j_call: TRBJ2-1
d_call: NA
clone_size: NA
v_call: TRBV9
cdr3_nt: TGTGCCAGCAGCGCGGCGGGGTTGGGTGAGCAGTTCTTC
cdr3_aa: CASSAAGLGEQFF